This T cell receptor beta chain is drawn from a study of OX40 agonist ivuxolimab in advanced cancers. Here immunoSEQ multiplex PCR was the method, and the copy in TCRdb shows in-frame clones only, minus some. The sample holds roughly 46,000 clones; roughly 84% are singletons and the top ten take roughly 2.5%. With 1 base removed from V and 1 base from J, the gap between germline ends came to 8 bases. This CDR3 region has 14 residues. Germline V CDR1 and CDR2: SGHTA, FQGTGA. This clone appeared a few times. The clonotype originates from an adult with an advanced solid tumor such as melanoma, head and neck, liver or kidney cancer. Sample: CD4+ or CD8+ T cells sorted from blood, taken in a trial of the OX40 agonist ivuxolimab. The genes are TRBV7-3 and TRBJ2-7; perhaps TRBD1 as D (5 bases). In DNA, the CDR3 is TGTGCCAGCAGCTTAAGTCAGGGTTCCTACGAGCAGTACTTC. It yields the protein CASSLSQGSYEQYF.